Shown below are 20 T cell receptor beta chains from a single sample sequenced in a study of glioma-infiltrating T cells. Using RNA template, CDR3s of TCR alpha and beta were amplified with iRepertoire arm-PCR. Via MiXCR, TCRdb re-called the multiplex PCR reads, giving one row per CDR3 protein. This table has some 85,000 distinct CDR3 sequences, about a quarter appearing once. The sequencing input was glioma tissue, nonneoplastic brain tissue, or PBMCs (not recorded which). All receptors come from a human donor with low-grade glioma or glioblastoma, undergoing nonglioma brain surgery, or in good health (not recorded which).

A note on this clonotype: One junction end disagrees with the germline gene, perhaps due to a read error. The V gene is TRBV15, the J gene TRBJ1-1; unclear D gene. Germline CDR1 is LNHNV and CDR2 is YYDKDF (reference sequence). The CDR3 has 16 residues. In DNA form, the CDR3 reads TGTGCCACCAGCAGAGATTGGCCGGCATGGAACACTGAAGCTTTCTTC. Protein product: CATSRDWPAWNTEAFF.

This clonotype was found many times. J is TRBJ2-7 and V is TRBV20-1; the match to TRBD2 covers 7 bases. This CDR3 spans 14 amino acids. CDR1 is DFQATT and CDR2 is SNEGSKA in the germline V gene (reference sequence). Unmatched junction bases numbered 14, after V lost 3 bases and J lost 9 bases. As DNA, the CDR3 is TGCAGTGCTAGGAGGACTAGACTTCTATCTGGGCAGTACTTC. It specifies CSARRTRLLSGQYF.

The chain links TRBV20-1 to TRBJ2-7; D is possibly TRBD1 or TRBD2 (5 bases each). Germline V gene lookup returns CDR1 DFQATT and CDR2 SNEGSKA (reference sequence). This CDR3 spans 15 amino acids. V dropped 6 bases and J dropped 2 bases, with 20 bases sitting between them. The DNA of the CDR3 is TGCAGTGCCGCAAATCCGGGACCGCCGACCTACGAGCAGTACTTC. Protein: CSAANPGPPTYEQYF.

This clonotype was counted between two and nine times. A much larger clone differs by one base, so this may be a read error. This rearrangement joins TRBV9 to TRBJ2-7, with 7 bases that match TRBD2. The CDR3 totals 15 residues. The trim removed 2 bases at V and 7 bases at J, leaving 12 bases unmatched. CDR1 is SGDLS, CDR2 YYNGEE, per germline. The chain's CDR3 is CASSVGGSSYNEQYF. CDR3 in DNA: TGTGCCAGCAGCGTTGGCGGGAGCTCCTACAATGAGCAGTACTTC.

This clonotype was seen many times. CDR3 sequence reads: CASSFGGQTEAFF. DNA for the CDR3: TGTGCCAGCAGCTTCGGAGGACAGACTGAAGCTTTCTTT. The chain links TRBV5-4 to TRBJ1-1; D may be TRBD1 (6 bases). The CDR3 is 13 residues long. Germline V CDR1 and CDR2: SGHNT, YYREEE (reference sequence). V was clipped by 2 bases and J by 5 bases, with 10 bases between them.

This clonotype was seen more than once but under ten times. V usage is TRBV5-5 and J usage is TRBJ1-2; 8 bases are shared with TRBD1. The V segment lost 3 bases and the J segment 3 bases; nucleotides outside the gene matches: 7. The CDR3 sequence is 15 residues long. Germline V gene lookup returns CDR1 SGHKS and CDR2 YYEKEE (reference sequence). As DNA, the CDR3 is TGTGCCAGCAGCTACACGGGACAGGCCCACTATGGCTACACCTTC. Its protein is CASSYTGQAHYGYTF.

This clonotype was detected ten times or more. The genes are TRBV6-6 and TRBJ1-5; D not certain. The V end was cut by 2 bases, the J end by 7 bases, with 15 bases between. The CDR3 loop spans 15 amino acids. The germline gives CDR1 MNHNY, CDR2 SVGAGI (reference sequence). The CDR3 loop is CASSYGVAGPQPQHF. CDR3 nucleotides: TGTGCCAGCAGTTACGGGGTCGCAGGCCCCCAGCCCCAGCATTTT.

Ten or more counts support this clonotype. CDR3 amino acids: CASSQVRTEAFF. CDR3 DNA: TGTGCCAGCAGCCAAGTACGGACTGAAGCTTTCTTT. This rearrangement joins TRBV14 to TRBJ1-1; D gene unclear. V dropped 1 base and J dropped 5 bases, with 5 bases sitting between them. The CDR3 loop spans 12 amino acids. In germline, CDR1 is SGHDN, CDR2 FVKESK.

CDR3 loop: CASSPQAGRTYNEQYF. The CDR3 nucleotides are TGTGCCAGCAGCCCCCAGGCGGGCCGAACCTACAATGAGCAGTACTTC. The chain carries TRBV7-2 and TRBJ2-7, with D tentatively TRBD2 (5 bases). V was cut by 5 bases and J by 7 bases, with 24 bases left in between. The CDR3 is 16 amino acids. CDR1 and CDR2 from the germline V gene are SGHTA and FQGNSA.

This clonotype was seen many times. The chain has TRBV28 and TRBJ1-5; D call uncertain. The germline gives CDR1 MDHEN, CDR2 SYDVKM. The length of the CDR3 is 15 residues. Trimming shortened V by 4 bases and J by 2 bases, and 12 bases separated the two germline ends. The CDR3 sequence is CASSYSYGRNQPQHF. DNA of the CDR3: TGTGCCAGCAGTTACTCATATGGGCGCAATCAGCCCCAGCATTTT.

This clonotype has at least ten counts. This CDR3 is CASTARNMYF. The DNA for the CDR3 is TGTGCCAGCACCGCCCGGAATATGTACTTC. V is TRBV6-1 and J is TRBJ2-7; D remains unclear. The CDR3 spans 10 residues. Trimming pared 7 bases from V and 12 bases from J, leaving 13 bases between. The germline V gene has CDR1 MNHNS and CDR2 SASEGT.

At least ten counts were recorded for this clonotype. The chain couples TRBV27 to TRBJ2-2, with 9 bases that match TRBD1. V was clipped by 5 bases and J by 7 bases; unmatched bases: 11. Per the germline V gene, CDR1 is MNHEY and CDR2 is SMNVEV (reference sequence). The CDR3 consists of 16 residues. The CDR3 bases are TGTGCCAGCAGTCCCAAGTGGGACAGGGTAGACGGGGAGCTGTTTTTT. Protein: CASSPKWDRVDGELFF.

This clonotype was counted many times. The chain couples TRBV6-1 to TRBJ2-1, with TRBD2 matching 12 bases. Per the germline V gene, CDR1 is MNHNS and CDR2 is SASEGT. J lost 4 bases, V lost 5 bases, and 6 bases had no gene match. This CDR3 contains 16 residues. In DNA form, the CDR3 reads TGTGCCAGCAGTTCGACTAGCGGGAGAGCGTACAATGAGCAGTTCTTC. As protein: CASSSTSGRAYNEQFF.

CDR3 amino acids: CATGGGDTGELFF. The DNA for the CDR3 is TGTGCCACCGGCGGGGGGGACACCGGGGAGCTGTTTTTT. The V and J genes are TRBV2 and TRBJ2-2; 9 bases align to TRBD2. Trimming at V came to 10 bases and at J to 3 bases, leaving 3 bases not matched to a gene. Germline-derived CDR1 and CDR2 are SNHLY and FYNNEI. The CDR3 extends over 13 amino acids.

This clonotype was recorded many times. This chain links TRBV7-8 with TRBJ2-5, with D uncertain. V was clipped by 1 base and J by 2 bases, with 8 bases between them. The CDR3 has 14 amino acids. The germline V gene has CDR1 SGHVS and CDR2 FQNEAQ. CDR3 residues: CASSLGPLQETQYF. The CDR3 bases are TGTGCCAGCAGCTTAGGCCCCCTACAAGAGACCCAGTACTTC. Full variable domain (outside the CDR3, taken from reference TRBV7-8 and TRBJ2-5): GAGVSQSPRYKVAKRGQDVALRCDPISGHVSLFWYQQALGQGPEFLTYFQNEAQLDKSGLPSDRFFAERPEGSVSTLKIQRTQQEDSAVYLCASSLGPLQETQYFGPGTRLLVL.

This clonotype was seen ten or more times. The CDR3 reads CASSPQRGADTQYF. Here the CDR3 DNA reads TGTGCCAGCAGCCCCCAACGGGGTGCAGATACGCAGTATTTT. V is TRBV7-2 and J is TRBJ2-3; weak D call: TRBD2 (5 bases). Germline lookup yields CDR1 SGHTA and CDR2 FQGNSA. Trimming took off 5 bases at V and 4 bases at J, with 13 bases between the two ends. CDR3 length: 14 amino acids.

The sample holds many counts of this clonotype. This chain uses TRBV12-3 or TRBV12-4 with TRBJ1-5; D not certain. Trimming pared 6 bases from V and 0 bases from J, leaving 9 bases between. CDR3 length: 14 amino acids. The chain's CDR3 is CASSTDYSNQPQHF. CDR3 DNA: TGTGCCAGCAGCACCGACTATAGCAATCAGCCCCAGCATTTT.

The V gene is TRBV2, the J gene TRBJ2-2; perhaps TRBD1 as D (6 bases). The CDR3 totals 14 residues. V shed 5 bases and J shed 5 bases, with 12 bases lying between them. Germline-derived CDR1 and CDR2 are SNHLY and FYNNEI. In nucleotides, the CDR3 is TGTGCCAGCAGTATGGACAGTAGGACCGGGGAGCTGTTTTTT. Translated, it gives CASSMDSRTGELFF.

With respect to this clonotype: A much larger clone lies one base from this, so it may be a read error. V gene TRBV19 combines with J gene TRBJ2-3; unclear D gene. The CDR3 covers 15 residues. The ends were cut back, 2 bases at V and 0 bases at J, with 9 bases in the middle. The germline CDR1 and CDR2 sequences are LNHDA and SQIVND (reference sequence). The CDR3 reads CASSITHISTDTQYF. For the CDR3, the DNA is TGTGCCAGTAGTATAACTCACATTAGCACAGATACGCAGTATTTT.

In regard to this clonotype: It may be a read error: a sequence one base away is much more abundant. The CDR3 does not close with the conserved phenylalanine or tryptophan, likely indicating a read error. This chain's CDR3 is CATRTLAGMETQYC. The DNA of the CDR3 is TGTGCCACTCGTACACTAGCGGGGATGGAGACCCAGTACTGC. This sequence joins TRBV6-2 or TRBV6-3 and TRBJ2-5; 10 nucleotides match TRBD2. With V trimmed by 10 bases and J by 5 bases, 10 bases remained unmatched. Germline V gene data show CDR1 as MNHEY and CDR2 as SVGEGT. This CDR3 contains 14 residues.